What follows are 17 T cell receptor beta chains derived from one specimen sequenced in a study of cytotoxic CD8 clonotypes in ibrutinib-treated CLL. TCRdb keeps only in-frame clones here, not all; method: immunoSEQ multiplex PCR. The table has around 50,000 clones, around 60% seen once. The source material was PBMCs, sampled after 24 months of ibrutinib treatment. All receptors derive from a human donor with chronic lymphocytic leukemia.

The rearrangement uses TRBV13 and TRBJ2-5; 10 bases are shared with TRBD2. Per germline, CDR1 PRHDT and CDR2 FYEKMQ (reference sequence). J lost 5 bases, V lost 4 bases, and 7 bases had no gene match. CDR3 size: 15 residues. The CDR3 nucleotides are TGTGCCAGCAGCTGGAGCGGGGGGGCCGGGGAGACCCAGTACTTC. The encoded protein is CASSWSGGAGETQYF.

This clone was counted a few times. This sequence joins TRBV5-1 and TRBJ2-5; 12 nucleotides match TRBD1. Germline CDR1 is SGHRS and CDR2 is YFSETQ. Trimming took 2 bases from V and 4 from J; bases not matched to a gene: 3. This CDR3 spans 15 amino acids. The CDR3, as DNA: TGCGCCAGCAGCTTCGGGGACAGGGGGCCAGAGACCCAGTACTTC. Translated: CASSFGDRGPETQYF.

This clone was picked up many times. The V call is TRBV20-1, the J call TRBJ2-1; D is perhaps TRBD2 (6 bases). The V gene's germline CDR1 is DFQATT and CDR2 SNEGSKA (reference sequence). This CDR3 spans 10 amino acids. Trimming stripped 3 bases from V and 10 bases from J, with 7 bases between. CDR3 protein: CSASGREQFF. CDR3 DNA sequence: TGCAGTGCTAGCGGGAGAGAGCAGTTCTTC.

This chain links TRBV30 with TRBJ1-1; a weak D match, TRBD1 (5 bases). Germline CDR1 reads GTSNPN; CDR2 reads SVGIG (reference sequence). V was pared by 5 bases and J by 5 bases, with 15 bases between. The CDR3 sequence is 13 residues long. The CDR3 nucleotides are TGTGCCTGGGGAACTGGGGGGAGAACTGAAGCTTTCTTT. Residues: CAWGTGGRTEAFF.

The chain combines TRBV29-1 with TRBJ1-2; 7 bases agree with TRBD1. The germline V gene has CDR1 SQVTM and CDR2 ANQGSEA. The CDR3 consists of 12 residues. Unmatched junction bases numbered 4, after V lost 3 bases and J lost 6 bases. The CDR3 DNA reads TGCAGCGTTGACAGGGGGGTTGATGGCTACACCTTC. Protein product: CSVDRGVDGYTF.

The chain recombines TRBV2 with TRBJ2-5, with D unresolved. V gave up 5 bases and J gave up 5 bases, with 9 bases separating them. Germline CDR1 reads SNHLY; CDR2 reads FYNNEI. The CDR3 loop spans 12 amino acids. The CDR3 spells CASSSARETQYF. The CDR3 DNA reads TGTGCCAGCAGTTCCGCTAGGGAGACCCAGTACTTC.

CDR3 loop: CASSLGPANYGYTF. The CDR3 DNA reads TGTGCCAGCAGTTTGGGCCCAGCTAACTATGGCTACACCTTC. The chain recombines TRBV28 with TRBJ1-2, with no clear D. The CDR3 totals 14 residues. V was pared by 3 bases and J by 0 bases, with 8 bases between. CDR1 is MDHEN and CDR2 is SYDVKM in the germline V gene.

This clone showed up many times. The J gene is TRBJ2-5, the V gene TRBV4-1; D is perhaps TRBD2 (5 bases). The CDR3 runs to 16 residues. V was cut by 4 bases and J by 5 bases, with 20 bases left in between. In germline, CDR1 is MGHRA, CDR2 YSYEKL. The CDR3 DNA reads TGCGCCAGCAGCCCAGAGACTAAGGGTATTATGGAGACCCAGTACTTC. Translation gives CASSPETKGIMETQYF.

CDR3 in amino acids: CASSRGGDYEKLFF. Here the CDR3 DNA reads TGCGCCAGCAGCCGGGGAGGGGACTATGAAAAACTGTTTTTT. This chain links TRBV5-1 with TRBJ1-4, with D possibly matching TRBD1 (5 bases). This CDR3 has 14 residues. The V gene's germline CDR1 is SGHRS and CDR2 YFSETQ. The ends were cut back, 4 bases at V and 6 bases at J, with 13 bases in the middle. Combining the CDR3 with reference TRBV5-1 and TRBJ1-4 gives the whole variable domain KAGVTQTPRYLIKTRGQQVTLSCSPISGHRSVSWYQQTPGQGLQFLFEYFSETQRNKGNFPGRFSGRQFSNSRSEMNVSTLELGDSALYLCASSRGGDYEKLFFGSGTQLSVL.

This clone has only a few counts. The chain combines TRBV19 with TRBJ2-2; D is undetermined. Germline lookup yields CDR1 LNHDA and CDR2 SQIVND (reference sequence). V was cut by 5 bases and J by 6 bases, with 7 bases left in between. The CDR3 extends over 12 amino acids. The CDR3: CASSSLSGELFF. In DNA, the CDR3 is TGTGCCAGTAGTTCGCTCTCCGGGGAGCTGTTTTTT.

The chain employs TRBV7-8 and TRBJ1-4, with D unresolved. This CDR3 has 12 amino acids. Germline CDR1 is SGHVS and CDR2 is FQNEAQ. Trimming shortened V by 6 bases and J by 7 bases, and 9 bases separated the two germline ends. In DNA, the CDR3 is TGTGCCAGCAGAGCTTTTGGTGAAAAACTGTTTTTT. The encoded protein is CASRAFGEKLFF.

J is TRBJ1-6 and V is TRBV6-6; possible D gene TRBD1, 5 bases. The V gene's germline CDR1 is MNHNY and CDR2 SVGAGI (reference sequence). The CDR3 is made up of 13 amino acids. V lost 10 bases to trimming and J lost 8 bases, with 15 bases between them. The DNA for the CDR3 is TGTGCCATCAGGGCAGCGGCAGATTCACCCCTCCACTTT. Translating gives CAIRAAADSPLHF.

By frequency in the sample, this clone is medium-sized. The chain recombines TRBV27 with TRBJ2-3; TRBD2 matches at 8 bases. V shed 1 base, J shed 2 bases, and the junction held 5 bases outside the gene matches. Germline CDR1 and CDR2: MNHEY and SMNVEV (reference sequence). The CDR3 is 16 amino acids. Here the CDR3 DNA reads TGTGCCAGCAGTTTATGGGCGGGAGGTCACACAGATACGCAGTATTTT. Residues: CASSLWAGGHTDTQYF.

The chain is built from TRBV6-5 and TRBJ1-2; D is uncertain. Trimming shortened V by 5 bases and J by 7 bases, and 17 bases separated the two germline ends. The CDR3 sequence is 14 residues long. Germline lookup yields CDR1 MNHEY and CDR2 SVGAGI. The CDR3 reads CASSVGSPRGGYTF. The CDR3 DNA follows: TGTGCCAGCAGTGTGGGCAGTCCCCGTGGTGGCTACACCTTC.

Written as DNA, the CDR3 is TGTGCCAGCAGCTTATTTCCTAGCGGGCCCACAGATACGCAGTATTTT. It encodes CASSLFPSGPTDTQYF. V and J are TRBV7-2 and TRBJ2-3; 8 nucleotides match TRBD2. The CDR3 loop spans 16 amino acids. Germline V gives CDR1 SGHTA, CDR2 FQGNSA. V shed 2 bases and J 2 bases; nucleotides not matched to a gene: 6.

This chain links TRBV7-9 with TRBJ2-1; possible D gene TRBD2, 5 bases. In germline, CDR1 is SEHNR, CDR2 FQNEAQ (reference sequence). The CDR3 length is 14 residues. Between the trimmed V and J ends, which lost 5 bases and 2 bases, there was a span of 10 bases. CDR3 residues: CASSPPGAYNEQFF. In DNA, the CDR3 is TGTGCCAGCAGCCCCCCCGGGGCCTACAATGAGCAGTTCTTC.

The V call is TRBV16, the J call TRBJ1-2; no clear D. The CDR3 totals 17 residues. Looked up from germline, CDR1 is KGHSY and CDR2 is FQNENV. Trimming shortened V by 1 base and J by 7 bases, and 22 bases separated the two germline ends. This CDR3 reads CASSQLVLLSKRFGYTF. CDR3 sequence (DNA): TGTGCCAGCAGCCAATTAGTTCTACTCTCCAAACGTTTTGGCTACACCTTC.